Each of the 5 T cell receptor beta chains below was sequenced from the same sample in a study of human T cells and chemical hapten exposure. Time point indicated: healthy volunteer bleed at 2 weeks. Whole blood, unfractionated, served as the material for total RNA extraction. Via MiXCR, TCRdb re-called the RACE reads, giving one row per CDR3 protein. The profile shows tens of thousands of distinct CDR3 sequences, about 8.6% of them singletons. Source material: whole blood. These receptors came from a female donor in good health. Some clones in this sample may be carry-over from other donors' samples.

As concerns this clonotype: A much larger clonotype is one base distant, so this may be a read error. In this CDR3 the conserved last residue, phenylalanine or tryptophan, is missing, so a read error is likely. The rearrangement links TRBV7-9 to TRBJ2-3; D is undetermined. Germline assignment: CDR1 SEHNR and CDR2 FQNEAQ (reference sequence). The CDR3 is 13 residues long. Between the trimmed V and J ends, which lost 9 bases and 2 bases, there was a span of 12 bases. CDR3 sequence (DNA): TGTGCCAGTCAGACCCCTCTCACAGATACGCAGTATTTA. It encodes CASQTPLTDTQYL.

The chain couples TRBV15 to TRBJ2-3; 13 nucleotides agree with TRBD2. The CDR3 loop spans 16 amino acids. Germline V gives CDR1 LNHNV, CDR2 YYDKDF (reference sequence). J lost 5 bases, V lost 5 bases, and 7 bases had no gene match. For the CDR3, the DNA is TGTGCCACCAGCGGGAGTCGGACTAGCGGGAGAGATACGCAGTATTTT. Translating it yields CATSGSRTSGRDTQYF.

The chain uses TRBV27 and TRBJ1-2, with 10 bases matching TRBD1. Trimming at V came to 6 bases and at J to 4 bases, leaving 8 bases not matched to a gene. This CDR3 spans 15 amino acids. The V gene's germline CDR1 is MNHEY and CDR2 SMNVEV (reference sequence). The CDR3 sequence is CASRGQGREGYGYTF. The CDR3, as DNA: TGTGCCAGCAGGGGACAGGGGAGGGAGGGCTATGGCTACACCTTC.

This clonotype was seen many times. V and J are TRBV12-3 or TRBV12-4 and TRBJ2-1; D is unclear. V lost 1 base and J lost 0, with 7 bases in between. The CDR3 is 15 residues long. CDR3 nucleotides: TGTGCCAGCAGTTTAGGCCAACGCTCCTACAATGAGCAGTTCTTC. This encodes CASSLGQRSYNEQFF.

Remarks on this clonotype: Given the absence of the conserved phenylalanine or tryptophan at the CDR3 end, a read error is likely. The chain uses TRBV7-9 and TRBJ1-1, with D tentatively TRBD1 (5 bases). The germline gives CDR1 SEHNR, CDR2 FQNEAQ (reference sequence). The V end lost 1 base, the J end lost 5 bases, and 8 bases lay between the germline ends. CDR3 length equals 13 residues. In DNA, the CDR3 is TGTGCCAGCAGCTTAGACCCAGGGACTGAAGCTTTCTCT. Translating it yields CASSLDPGTEAFS.